This entry is about one T cell receptor (beta chain). The CDR3 has 16 amino acids. J was trimmed by 4 bases and V by 3 bases; bases with no gene match: 8. The germline V gene encodes CDR1 SGHRS and CDR2 YFSETQ. These data belong to a study of spatial heterogeneity in lung cancer. The overall study: Sequencing consistently turned up more beta-chain sequences than alpha-chain sequences.

Using its own MiXCR run on the 5' RACE reads, TCRdb lists one record per CDR3 protein. The sample has roughly 99,000 distinct CDR3 sequences, roughly a fifth seen once. Time point meaning: blood at routine non-recurrence follow-up after resection. This TCR was recovered from a male donor with early-stage non-small cell lung cancer. This chain uses TRBV5-1 with TRBJ2-3; 10 bases agree with TRBD1. The sequencing here drew on PBMCs, taken at follow-up. CDR3 sequence reads: CASSYGQGVRADTQYF. The CDR3 coding sequence is TGCGCCAGCAGCTACGGACAGGGGGTGAGGGCAGATACGCAGTATTTT.